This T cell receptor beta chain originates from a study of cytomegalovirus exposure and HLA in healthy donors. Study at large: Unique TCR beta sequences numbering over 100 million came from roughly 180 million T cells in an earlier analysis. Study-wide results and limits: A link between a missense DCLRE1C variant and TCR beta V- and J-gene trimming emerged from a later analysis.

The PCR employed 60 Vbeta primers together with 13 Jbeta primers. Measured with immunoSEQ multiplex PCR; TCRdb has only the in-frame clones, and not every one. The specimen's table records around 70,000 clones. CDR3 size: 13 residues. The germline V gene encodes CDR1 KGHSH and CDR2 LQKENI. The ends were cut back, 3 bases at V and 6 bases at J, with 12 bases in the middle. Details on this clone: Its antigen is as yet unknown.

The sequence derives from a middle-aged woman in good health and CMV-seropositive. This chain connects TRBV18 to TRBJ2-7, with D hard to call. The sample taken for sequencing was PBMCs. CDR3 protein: CASSPKSPGEQYF. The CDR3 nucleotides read TGTGCCAGCTCACCCAAATCCCCCGGCGAGCAGTACTTC.